The 23 T cell receptor beta chains given below trace back to one sample, sequenced in a study of shared clonotypes between healthy human individuals. This table comes from immunoSEQ multiplex PCR, and its TCRdb copy is limited to in-frame clones, with some not included. This sample has about 2 million clones; 95% occur once, and the top ten carry 0.1% to 0.15%. Sample: naive CD4+ T cells sorted from blood. Subset given: CD45RA+ positively selected. The receptors here all came from a man aged 18-30 years in good health.

J is TRBJ1-4 and V is TRBV27; no clear D. V was pared by 3 bases and J by 7 bases, with 18 bases between. CDR3 length: 16 residues. Looked up from germline, CDR1 is MNHEY and CDR2 is SMNVEV (reference sequence). For the CDR3, the DNA is TGTGCCAGCAGTTTGGGCTCAACGAGGAATACTGAAAAACTGTTTTTT. Its translation is CASSLGSTRNTEKLFF.

The rearrangement links TRBV29-1 to TRBJ1-5; tentative D call: TRBD1 (6 bases). Looked up from germline, CDR1 is SQVTM and CDR2 is ANQGSEA. V was cut by 4 bases and J by 3 bases, with 10 bases left in between. The CDR3 has 13 residues. In nucleotides, the CDR3 is TGCAGCGTTGCAAGGGACAACAATCAGCCCCAGCATTTT. This codes for CSVARDNNQPQHF. Full variable domain (rest looked up from reference TRBV29-1 and TRBJ1-5): SAVISQKPSRDICQRGTSLTIQCQVDSQVTMMFWYRQQPGQSLTLIATANQGSEATYESGFVIDKFPISRPNLTFSTLTVSNMSPEDSSIYLCSVARDNNQPQHFGDGTRLSIL.

This chain links TRBV30 with TRBJ1-2; D is perhaps TRBD1 (6 bases). The CDR3 spans 14 residues. CDR1 GTSNPN and CDR2 SVGIG come from the germline V gene (reference sequence). V lost 3 bases to trimming and J lost 0 bases, with 11 bases between them. The CDR3 DNA sequence: TGTGCCTGGAGAAAGACAGGCTCTAACTATGGCTACACCTTC. Its protein product is CAWRKTGSNYGYTF.

The chain links TRBV18 to TRBJ2-2, with a possible D match to TRBD1 (5 bases). The CDR3 loop spans 16 amino acids. Germline lookup yields CDR1 KGHSH and CDR2 LQKENI. The V and J ends lost 3 bases and 1 base respectively, with 12 bases between them. The CDR3 bases are TGTGCCAGCTCACCTCTGGGCAGGGTGAACACCGGGGAGCTGTTTTTT. The encoded protein is CASSPLGRVNTGELFF.

V usage is TRBV6-1 and J usage is TRBJ1-5, with D unresolved. This CDR3 is built from 12 residues. V was cut by 5 bases and J by 13 bases, with 15 bases left in between. The germline gives CDR1 MNHNS, CDR2 SASEGT. CDR3 residues: CASSSNRATQHF. The CDR3 DNA follows: TGTGCCAGCAGTTCGAACCGGGCTACTCAGCATTTT.

This clone was detected a few times. The chain carries TRBV18 and TRBJ2-5; 7 nucleotides align to TRBD1. This CDR3 comprises 14 residues. CDR1 is KGHSH and CDR2 is LQKENI in the germline V gene. V shed 4 bases and J 1 base; nucleotides not matched to a gene: 3. This chain's CDR3 is CASSLRDSQETQYF. The CDR3 DNA sequence: TGTGCCAGCTCACTCCGGGACAGCCAAGAGACCCAGTACTTC.

This rearrangement joins TRBV4-3 to TRBJ1-3; 7 bases are shared with TRBD1. CDR1 and CDR2 from the germline V gene are LGHNA and YSLEER. The CDR3 contains 15 residues. J gave up 2 bases and V 0 bases, and 1 base lay outside the gene matches. CDR3 region: CASSQETGAGNTIYF. CDR3 in DNA: TGCGCCAGCAGCCAAGAAACAGGGGCTGGAAACACCATATATTTT.

The chain couples TRBV5-1 to TRBJ2-5; D is unclear. V lost 5 bases and J lost 2, with 13 bases in between. CDR1 SGHRS and CDR2 YFSETQ come from the germline V gene. The CDR3 runs to 14 residues. DNA for the CDR3: TGCGCCAGCAGAAAGACAAACCTTCAAGAGACCCAGTACTTC. Translating it yields CASRKTNLQETQYF.

Concerning this clone itself: A single base separates this from a much larger clone, so it may be a read error. This chain links TRBV25-1 with TRBJ1-1, with 7 nucleotides matching TRBD1. Germline V gene lookup returns CDR1 MGHDK and CDR2 SYGVNS. J gave up 0 bases and V 6 bases, and 1 base lay outside the gene matches. This CDR3 has 13 residues. CDR3 coding DNA: TGTGCCAGCAGGGGACAGATGAACACTGAAGCTTTCTTT. Amino acids: CASRGQMNTEAFF. Supplemented by reference TRBV25-1 and TRBJ1-1, the full variable domain reads EADIYQTPRYLVIGTGKKITLECSQTMGHDKMYWYQQDPGMELHLIHYSYGVNSTEKGDLSSESTVSRIRTEHFPLTLESARPSHTSQYLCASRGQMNTEAFFGQGTRLTVV.

Of note for this clone: This sample also contains other DNA sequences that code for the same CDR3. V is TRBV18 and J is TRBJ1-2; possibly TRBD1 for D (5 bases). The V gene lost 2 bases and the J gene lost 2 bases, with 9 bases spanning the gap. CDR3 size: 14 residues. Germline V gives CDR1 KGHSH, CDR2 LQKENI. The CDR3 DNA reads TGTGCCAGCTCACCAGGGGACGGAAACTATGGCTACACCTTC. This encodes CASSPGDGNYGYTF. The full variable domain, completed using reference TRBV18 and TRBJ1-2, is NAGVMQNPRHLVRRRGQEARLRCSPMKGHSHVYWYRQLPEEGLKFMVYLQKENIIDESGMPKERFSAEFPKEGPSILRIQQVVRGDSAAYFCASSPGDGNYGYTFGSGTRLTVV.

This chain connects TRBV6-5 to TRBJ2-7; unclear D gene. Trimming left V 7 bases short and J 2 bases short, with 18 bases between. CDR3 size: 15 residues. Germline V lookup: CDR1 MNHEY, CDR2 SVGAGI. The CDR3 DNA reads as TGTGCCAGCACCGAACCCCCAGCTTCCACCTACGAGCAGTACTTC. Translation gives CASTEPPASTYEQYF.

V usage is TRBV28 and J usage is TRBJ1-1; D gene ambiguous. V gave up 8 bases and J gave up 6 bases, with 19 bases separating them. CDR1 is MDHEN and CDR2 is SYDVKM in the germline V gene. The CDR3 loop spans 14 amino acids. The CDR3 coding sequence is TGTGCCAGCGCCATGAGACCCCTTGGCGCTGAAGCTTTCTTT. It is translated as CASAMRPLGAEAFF.

The chain carries TRBV2 and TRBJ2-7; the match to TRBD2 covers 7 bases. This CDR3 spans 16 amino acids. After removal of 1 base from V and 3 bases from J, the junction contained 9 bases not matched to a gene. Germline CDR1 is SNHLY and CDR2 is FYNNEI. This chain's CDR3 is CASSEVGAGVIYEQYF. The CDR3 nucleotides are TGTGCCAGCAGTGAAGTCGGGGCGGGAGTGATCTACGAGCAGTACTTC. The whole variable domain, filled in from reference TRBV2 and TRBJ2-7, reads EPEVTQTPSHQVTQMGQEVILRCVPISNHLYFYWYRQILGQKVEFLVSFYNNEISEKSEIFDDQFSVERPDGSNFTLKIRSTKLEDSAMYFCASSEVGAGVIYEQYFGPGTRLTVT.

The chain combines TRBV6-6 with TRBJ2-7, with 9 nucleotides matching TRBD1. V trimming: 2 bases; J trimming: 3 bases; junction bases outside the gene matches: 5. Germline values: CDR1 MNHNY, CDR2 SVGAGI (reference sequence). The CDR3 loop spans 15 amino acids. The CDR3: CASSYRDREGYEQYF. The CDR3 bases are TGTGCCAGCAGTTACCGGGACAGGGAGGGCTACGAGCAGTACTTC.

The chain links TRBV4-3 to TRBJ1-1; TRBD1 might be the D (6 bases). The V gene's germline CDR1 is LGHNA and CDR2 YSLEER. Trimming shortened V by 2 bases and J by 3 bases, and 10 bases separated the two germline ends. The CDR3 contains 14 residues. CDR3: CASSQSGQYTEAFF. The CDR3 nucleotides are TGCGCCAGCAGCCAATCAGGACAGTACACTGAAGCTTTCTTT.

V usage is TRBV30 and J usage is TRBJ2-3; D is perhaps TRBD1 (5 bases). V gave up 0 bases and J gave up 4 bases, with 17 bases separating them. CDR3 length: 16 amino acids. From germline, CDR1 is GTSNPN and CDR2 SVGIG (reference sequence). The CDR3 loop is CAWSVPRALVADTQYF. CDR3 DNA sequence: TGTGCCTGGAGTGTACCCAGGGCGCTAGTCGCAGATACGCAGTATTTT.

This rearrangement joins TRBV29-1 to TRBJ2-7; D ambiguous. This CDR3 is 12 amino acids long. CDR1 and CDR2 from the germline V gene are SQVTM and ANQGSEA. V was pared by 1 base and J by 3 bases, with 7 bases between. CDR3 bases: TGCAGCGTTGAAGGTCCAGGCTACGAGCAGTACTTC. This gives the protein CSVEGPGYEQYF.

This chain links TRBV9 with TRBJ2-7; a weak D match, TRBD2 (6 bases). V was cut by 0 bases and J by 3 bases, with 22 bases left in between. The CDR3 has 18 residues. Looked up from germline, CDR1 is SGDLS and CDR2 is YYNGEE. CDR3 nucleotide sequence: TGTGCCAGCAGCGTAGCTGTGGAGACTAGAGGGTCTGGCTACGAGCAGTACTTC. Its protein product is CASSVAVETRGSGYEQYF.

The chain is built from TRBV10-3 and TRBJ1-2, with D unclear. Germline CDR1 ENHRY, CDR2 SYGVKD. This CDR3 is 14 amino acids long. The V gene lost 3 bases and the J gene lost 7 bases, with 15 bases spanning the gap. CDR3 residues: CAISETGVEPGYTF. In nucleotides, the CDR3 is TGTGCCATCAGTGAAACGGGCGTCGAGCCTGGCTACACCTTC.

The gene calls are TRBV10-3 and TRBJ2-7, with D tentatively TRBD2 (5 bases). The CDR3 has 14 residues. V was clipped by 2 bases and J by 1 base, with 9 bases between them. Germline-derived CDR1 and CDR2 are ENHRY and SYGVKD. The CDR3, as DNA: TGTGCCATCAGTGAGAAACCGGGGTCCTACGAGCAGTACTTC. It yields the protein CAISEKPGSYEQYF.

The chain joins TRBV28 to TRBJ2-5; no firm D call. Trimming removed 7 bases at V and 2 bases at J, with 20 bases between. CDR1 and CDR2 from the germline V gene are MDHEN and SYDVKM. The CDR3 covers 16 residues. CDR3 protein: CASTAGALVHQETQYF. CDR3 nucleotide sequence: TGTGCCAGCACCGCAGGAGCACTGGTACATCAAGAGACCCAGTACTTC.

The chain joins TRBV7-9 to TRBJ2-7; TRBD2 agrees at 10 bases. This CDR3 spans 16 amino acids. V lost 0 bases, J lost 1 base, and 3 bases stayed unmatched. In germline, CDR1 is SEHNR, CDR2 FQNEAQ (reference sequence). CDR3 residues: CASSLAPLAGSYEQYF. DNA for the CDR3: TGTGCCAGCAGCTTAGCCCCACTAGCGGGATCCTACGAGCAGTACTTC.

This rearrangement joins TRBV5-1 to TRBJ2-7; a possible D gene is TRBD2 (7 bases). The V and J ends lost 4 bases and 3 bases respectively, with 14 bases between them. The CDR3 length is 14 residues. In germline, CDR1 is SGHRS, CDR2 YFSETQ. CDR3 protein: CASSPRGGDYEQYF. The CDR3 DNA reads TGCGCCAGCAGCCCAAGGGGGGGAGACTACGAGCAGTACTTC. The full variable domain, its missing parts supplied by reference TRBV5-1 and TRBJ2-7, is KAGVTQTPRYLIKTRGQQVTLSCSPISGHRSVSWYQQTPGQGLQFLFEYFSETQRNKGNFPGRFSGRQFSNSRSEMNVSTLELGDSALYLCASSPRGGDYEQYFGPGTRLTVT.